This TCR beta chain was captured by sequencing in a study of PD-1 blockade in classical Hodgkin lymphoma. On the study more broadly: Every 2 weeks, patients had 3 mg/kg nivolumab intravenously. Findings and limits, study-wide: Lower baseline TCR diversity marked trial partial responders and progressors. At baseline, newly diagnosed patients reportedly showed less TCR diversity than healthy donors.

The CDR3 consists of 15 residues. The ends were cut back, 3 bases at V and 3 bases at J, with 14 bases in the middle. The germline gives CDR1 SGHAT, CDR2 FQNNGV. The assay was immunoSEQ multiplex PCR, and TCRdb's table has in-frame clones only and misses some. The sample contains 15,000 or so clones, roughly nine tenths of which appear only once. Of note for this clone: Its antigen remains unknown.

The sample's time point: cycle 4 day 1 (C4D1), after 5 to 7 weeks of nivolumab. Every patient relapsed after autologous stem cell transplantation, and brentuximab vedotin exposure varied. The investigators isolated CD8+ T cells from thawed PBMCs using magnetic negative selection. This specimen consisted of CD8+ T cells from blood, obtained before the fourth cycle of nivolumab. This chain joins TRBV11-2 and TRBJ1-2; D unresolved. The sequence was obtained from a human donor with classical Hodgkin lymphoma. The CDR3 DNA follows: TGTGCCAGCAGCTTTGGTTTACAGTCCGACTATGGCTACACCTTC. The encoded protein is CASSFGLQSDYGYTF.